This TCR beta chain was identified in a study of blood T cell repertoires in COVID-19. As processed by the authors: How many nucleated cells were present was estimated from reference gene primer amplification. The assay was immunoSEQ multiplex PCR, and TCRdb's table has in-frame clones only and misses some. The V and J calls and the clone size are those of that table, but D and trimming were determined from the DNA. The sample includes around 66,000 clones, about 82% seen only once; the top ten take roughly 9.7%. In this sample, this clone turned up once. V was pared by 1 base and J by 7 bases, with 7 bases between. This CDR3 region has 12 residues. Germline V CDR1 and CDR2: SEHNR, FQNEAQ (reference sequence).

The TCR comes from a human donor in a cohort sampled during active COVID-19. Sequenced input: peripheral blood. The chain couples TRBV7-9 to TRBJ1-2; D is uncertain. CDR3 sequence: CASSLGTAGYTF. In DNA form, the CDR3 reads TGTGCCAGCAGCTTAGGCACAGCTGGCTACACCTTC.